Below are 30 T cell receptor beta chains sequenced from a single sample in a study of T cells in Graves' hyperthyroidism and ophthalmopathy. The investigators amplified TCR beta CDR3 regions from RNA transcripts. HTBI primers were the set used in a first-round RT-PCR of the TCR CDR3. TCRdb used MiXCR to reprocess the multiplex PCR reads, holding one entry per CDR3 protein. This table has 37,000 or so distinct CDR3 sequences, 50% to 55% appearing once. What was sequenced was blood. The receptors derive from a man aged 40-50 years with Graves' ophthalmopathy.

Ten or more counts support this clonotype. A much more abundant neighbour one base away suggests this may be a read error. The gene calls are TRBV2 and TRBJ1-2; D is possibly TRBD1 (6 bases). Trimming took 1 base from V and 1 from J, leaving 16 bases between them. Germline CDR1 reads SNHLY; CDR2 reads FYNNEI. The CDR3 loop spans 17 amino acids. In DNA form, the CDR3 reads TGTGCCAGCAGTGAAGGGGGGACCAGGGGCCTTAACTATGGCTACACCTTC. It is translated as CASSEGGTRGLNYGYTF.

Judged by abundance, this clonotype is medium-sized. This sequence joins TRBV10-3 and TRBJ2-7; TRBD1 aligns across 8 bases. CDR1 is ENHRY and CDR2 is SYGVKD in the germline V gene. V gave up 10 bases and J gave up 2 bases; unmatched junction bases: 4. The CDR3 sequence is 12 residues long. The CDR3 bases are TGTGCCACAAACAGGGGGACCTACGAGCAGTACTTC. Its protein product is CATNRGTYEQYF.

The chain employs TRBV10-2 and TRBJ2-7; D not resolved. This CDR3 comprises 15 residues. CDR1 and CDR2 (germline): WSHSY, SAAADI. The V and J ends lost 2 bases and 1 base respectively, with 12 bases between them. The CDR3, as DNA: TGCGCCAGCAGTGAGACAAGTAGCCTATCCTACGAGCAGTACTTC. Amino acids: CASSETSSLSYEQYF.

The J gene is TRBJ2-2, the V gene TRBV19; a possible D gene is TRBD2 (7 bases). The CDR3 runs to 15 residues. Trimming left V 9 bases short and J 8 bases short, with 22 bases between. The germline V gene has CDR1 LNHDA and CDR2 SQIVND (reference sequence). In nucleotides, the CDR3 is TGTGCCAGCAAGGAGGGGGGCGCGGGGGCTGGGGAGCTGTTTTTT. Its translation: CASKEGGAGAGELFF.

A note on this clonotype: Since no conserved phenylalanine or tryptophan closes the CDR3, a read error is the likely cause. This chain uses TRBV6-4 with TRBJ1-4; D not resolved. This CDR3 contains 13 residues. Germline CDR1 is MRHNA and CDR2 is SNTAGT. The CDR3 region has the DNA TGTGCAAGCAGTGACTGGGCAGGCCGAAAACTGTTTTAT. Its protein product is CASSDWAGRKLFY.

The chain uses TRBV7-9 and TRBJ2-2, with 9 bases matching TRBD2. The CDR3 totals 16 residues. V trimming: 1 base; J trimming: 7 bases; junction bases outside the gene matches: 7. CDR1 SEHNR and CDR2 FQNEAQ come from the germline V gene (reference sequence). CDR3 DNA: TGTGCCAGCAGCTTAGTGGATAGCGGGAGTGTCGGGGAGCTGTTTTTT. Translation gives CASSLVDSGSVGELFF. Drawing the rest from reference TRBV7-9 and TRBJ2-2, the complete variable domain is DTGVSQNPRHKITKRGQNVTFRCDPISEHNRLYWYRQTLGQGPEFLTYFQNEAQLEKSRLLSDRFSAERPKGSFSTLEIQRTEQGDSAMYLCASSLVDSGSVGELFFGEGSRLTVL.

In this sample, this clonotype turned up a few times. J is TRBJ2-2 and V is TRBV18; D not certain. The CDR3 sequence is 14 residues long. The V and J ends lost 1 base and 5 bases respectively, with 8 bases between them. Germline CDR1 reads KGHSH; CDR2 reads LQKENI. In DNA form, the CDR3 reads TGTGCCAGCTCACCACTCGTACAGACCGGGGAGCTGTTTTTT. It translates to CASSPLVQTGELFF.

The sample holds many counts of this clonotype. V and J are TRBV5-6 and TRBJ2-7; D is possibly TRBD1 (6 bases). CDR3 size: 14 residues. The germline gives CDR1 SGHDT, CDR2 YYEEEE. V lost 4 bases to trimming and J lost 5 bases, with 16 bases between them. Written as DNA, the CDR3 is TGTGCCAGCAGCCAGGGAACAGGGTTCGACGAGCAGTACTTC. Residues: CASSQGTGFDEQYF.

Comments on this clonotype: Since no conserved phenylalanine or tryptophan closes the CDR3, a read error is the likely cause. The DNA is left out, because the CDR3 cannot be placed on it with certainty; the CDR3 is given as TCRdb lists it. CDR3 sequence reads: CASSWSGERYL. This rearrangement joins TRBV5-5 to TRBJ2-7; TRBD2, as called in the table, went unchecked against the DNA. The CDR3 is made up of 11 amino acids, end residues included. Germline lookup yields CDR1 SGHKS and CDR2 YYEKEE (reference sequence).

This chain joins TRBV10-3 and TRBJ2-7; no clear D. Trimming took off 0 bases at V and 3 bases at J, with 15 bases between the two ends. This CDR3 region has 16 residues. The V gene's germline CDR1 is ENHRY and CDR2 SYGVKD. CDR3 sequence reads: CAISESNPADGYEQYF. For the CDR3, the DNA is TGTGCCATCAGTGAGTCTAACCCGGCAGATGGCTACGAGCAGTACTTC.

This chain links TRBV10-1 with TRBJ2-3, with D unresolved. Per the germline V gene, CDR1 is WNHNN and CDR2 is SYGVQD (reference sequence). Trimming removed 4 bases from V and 2 bases from J, with 7 bases in between. The length of the CDR3 is 13 residues. In DNA form, the CDR3 reads TGCGCCAGCAGTGGCTCATCCACAGATACGCAGTATTTT. Protein product: CASSGSSTDTQYF.

In this sample, this clonotype turned up once. The conserved final phenylalanine or tryptophan is absent from the CDR3, which likely points to a read error. No DNA is shown, since the ends of the CDR3 on it are uncertain; the CDR3 is the one TCRdb lists. The chain employs TRBV4-1 and TRBJ1-6. Germline assignment: CDR1 MGHRA and CDR2 YSYEKL. The CDR3 numbers 8 amino acids, ends counted. CDR3 in amino acids: CASSPTTS.

Many counts were recorded for this clonotype. The chain is built from TRBV28 and TRBJ1-2; TRBD1 matches 8 bases. The CDR3 extends over 13 amino acids. V gave up 6 bases and J gave up 8 bases; unmatched junction bases: 8. The germline CDR1 and CDR2 sequences are MDHEN and SYDVKM. The CDR3 loop reads CASRPGGAGGYTF. The DNA of the CDR3 is TGTGCCAGCAGGCCAGGGGGCGCGGGCGGCTACACCTTC.

The table lists this clonotype with many counts. The V and J genes are TRBV12-3 or TRBV12-4 and TRBJ2-7; maybe TRBD2 (6 bases). Trimming left V 2 bases short and J 7 bases short, with 9 bases between. The CDR3 consists of 12 residues. CDR3 coding DNA: TGTGCCAGCAGTTTAAATCGGGGGGAGCAGTACTTC. This codes for CASSLNRGEQYF.

Remarks on this clonotype: One end of the junction fails to match germline, which may point to a read error. This chain joins TRBV3-1 and TRBJ2-7; D unresolved. The CDR3 contains 12 residues. The V gene's germline CDR1 is LGHDT and CDR2 YNNKEL (reference sequence). The CDR3 reads CASSGRSYGQYF. The CDR3 DNA reads TGTGCCAGCAGCGGCCGTTCTTACGGGCAGTACTTC.

This clonotype was counted ten times or more. This chain connects TRBV5-1 to TRBJ1-2; 8 bases are shared with TRBD1. V gave up 5 bases and J gave up 8 bases; unmatched junction bases: 8. The CDR3 loop spans 13 amino acids. The germline V gene has CDR1 SGHRS and CDR2 YFSETQ. The DNA for the CDR3 is TGCGCCAGCAGAAGACAGGGGTCGATCGGCTACACCTTC. It encodes CASRRQGSIGYTF.

In this sample, this clonotype turned up many times. The chain has TRBV30 and TRBJ2-5; 8 bases match TRBD2. The CDR3 runs 13 residues. The junction had 2 bases not matched to a gene; V was cut back by 3 bases and J by 2 bases. CDR1 and CDR2 from the germline V gene are GTSNPN and SVGIG (reference sequence). CDR3 DNA: TGTGCCTGGAGCAGCGGGGGTCAAGAGACCCAGTACTTC. Translated: CAWSSGGQETQYF.

The rearrangement joins TRBV7-2 to TRBJ1-4; D gene unclear. The CDR3 loop spans 16 amino acids. V was trimmed by 5 bases and J by 2 bases, leaving 15 bases between them. Per the germline V gene, CDR1 is SGHTA and CDR2 is FQGNSA. The CDR3 nucleotides are TGTGCCAGCAGCAGGAGCGCGAGGACGACTAATGAAAAACTGTTTTTT. Its translation: CASSRSARTTNEKLFF.

About this clonotype itself: The junction and the germline gene differ at one end; a read error may be behind it. The genes are TRBV29-1 and TRBJ1-2, with D unresolved. CDR3 length: 8 amino acids. CDR1 and CDR2 from the germline V gene are SQVTM and ANQGSEA. This chain's CDR3 is CSVEGSTF. The DNA for the CDR3 is TGCAGCGTCGAAGGCTCCACCTTC.

This clonotype was found many times. The chain links TRBV12-3 or TRBV12-4 to TRBJ1-1; TRBD1 matches 7 bases. V lost 2 bases to trimming and J lost 0 bases; unmatched junction nucleotides: 3. This CDR3 comprises 15 residues. CDR3 sequence (DNA): TGTGCCAGCAGTTTAACAGGGGACATGAACACTGAAGCTTTCTTT. Its translation is CASSLTGDMNTEAFF.

This clonotype was counted at least ten times. The chain employs TRBV24-1 and TRBJ2-1; the D gene is possibly TRBD1 (5 bases). This CDR3 comprises 18 residues. With 8 bases removed from V and 1 base from J, the gap between germline ends came to 23 bases. CDR1 KGHDR and CDR2 SFDVKD come from the germline V gene. CDR3 coding DNA: TGTGCCACCACCCCGCTTGAGCGCAAGGGGCCTTCCTACAATGAGCAGTTCTTC. Its translation is CATTPLERKGPSYNEQFF.

This clonotype was counted at least ten times. V usage is TRBV5-1 and J usage is TRBJ2-2, with TRBD2 matching over 8 bases. In germline, CDR1 is SGHRS, CDR2 YFSETQ. CDR3 length: 13 amino acids. V trimming: 5 bases; J trimming: 6 bases; junction bases outside the gene matches: 3. This chain's CDR3 is CASSQLAAGELFF. CDR3 DNA sequence: TGCGCCAGCAGTCAACTAGCGGCCGGGGAGCTGTTTTTT.

The chain has TRBV7-6 and TRBJ1-4, with D perhaps matching TRBD1 (5 bases). The ends were cut back, 1 base at V and 10 bases at J, with 16 bases in the middle. Germline CDR1 is SGHVS and CDR2 is FNYEAQ. The CDR3 spans 15 residues. The CDR3 region is CASSLEPGQGVKLFF. The CDR3 coding sequence is TGTGCCAGCAGCTTAGAGCCAGGGCAGGGAGTAAAACTGTTTTTT. Complete variable domain (other parts from reference TRBV7-6 and TRBJ1-4): GAGVSQSPRYKVTKRGQDVALRCDPISGHVSLYWYRQALGQGPEFLTYFNYEAQQDKSGLPNDRFSAERPEGSISTLTIQRTEQRDSAMYRCASSLEPGQGVKLFFGSGTQLSVL.

The gene calls are TRBV11-3 and TRBJ2-3; no clear D. This CDR3 spans 15 amino acids. Germline loops: CDR1 SGHNT, CDR2 YENEEA. Trimming removed 1 base from V and 2 bases from J, with 10 bases in between. CDR3 DNA sequence: TGTGCCAGCAGCTTAGCCCTCATCTTCACAGATACGCAGTATTTT. Protein sequence: CASSLALIFTDTQYF.

There are many counts of this clonotype. The chain links TRBV11-2 to TRBJ2-2; TRBD1 aligns across 11 bases. CDR3 length: 17 amino acids. Germline lookup yields CDR1 SGHAT and CDR2 FQNNGV. V lost 7 bases to trimming and J lost 4 bases; unmatched junction nucleotides: 11. As DNA, the CDR3 is TGTGCCAGCACCCTCCGGACCGGGACAGGGGGCACCGGGGAGCTGTTTTTT. Translating gives CASTLRTGTGGTGELFF.

This clonotype is medium-sized by share. The V call is TRBV13, the J call TRBJ2-7, with 7 positions matching TRBD2. CDR1 is PRHDT, CDR2 FYEKMQ, per germline (reference sequence). This CDR3 contains 12 residues. V lost 1 base to trimming and J lost 7 bases; unmatched junction nucleotides: 1. The DNA for the CDR3 is TGTGCCAGCAGCTTAGTAGCGGGTGAGCAGTACTTC. It specifies CASSLVAGEQYF.

The chain employs TRBV20-1 and TRBJ2-1; 14 bases align to TRBD2. V gave up 6 bases and J gave up 7 bases; unmatched junction bases: 14. This CDR3 has 17 amino acids. Germline CDR1 is DFQATT and CDR2 is SNEGSKA (reference sequence). CDR3 in amino acids: CSAAGTSGSRGTNEQFF. For the CDR3, the DNA is TGCAGTGCAGCCGGGACTAGCGGGAGTAGAGGAACAAATGAGCAGTTCTTC.

The rearrangement links TRBV24-1 to TRBJ1-4; D is ambiguous. This CDR3 region has 13 residues. The V and J ends lost 5 bases and 4 bases respectively, with 7 bases between them. The germline V gene has CDR1 KGHDR and CDR2 SFDVKD. DNA for the CDR3: TGTGCCACCAGTGCCAGTGTTAATGAAAAACTGTTTTTT. It translates to CATSASVNEKLFF.

This sequence joins TRBV7-2 and TRBJ2-1; 7 bases are shared with TRBD2. The germline V gene encodes CDR1 SGHTA and CDR2 FQGNSA. CDR3 length equals 13 residues. Trimming at V came to 4 bases and at J to 6 bases, leaving 3 bases not matched to a gene. CDR3 coding DNA: TGTGCCAGCAGCTCGGGACTACTCAATGAGCAGTTCTTC. Its protein product is CASSSGLLNEQFF.

This clonotype was seen many times. The chain uses TRBV28 and TRBJ1-1, with unresolved D. Germline-derived CDR1 and CDR2 are MDHEN and SYDVKM. V shed 3 bases and J shed 9 bases, with 11 bases lying between them. The CDR3 extends over 12 amino acids. The CDR3 sequence: CASSLGRLKAFF. CDR3 coding DNA: TGTGCCAGCAGTTTGGGGAGACTCAAAGCTTTCTTT.